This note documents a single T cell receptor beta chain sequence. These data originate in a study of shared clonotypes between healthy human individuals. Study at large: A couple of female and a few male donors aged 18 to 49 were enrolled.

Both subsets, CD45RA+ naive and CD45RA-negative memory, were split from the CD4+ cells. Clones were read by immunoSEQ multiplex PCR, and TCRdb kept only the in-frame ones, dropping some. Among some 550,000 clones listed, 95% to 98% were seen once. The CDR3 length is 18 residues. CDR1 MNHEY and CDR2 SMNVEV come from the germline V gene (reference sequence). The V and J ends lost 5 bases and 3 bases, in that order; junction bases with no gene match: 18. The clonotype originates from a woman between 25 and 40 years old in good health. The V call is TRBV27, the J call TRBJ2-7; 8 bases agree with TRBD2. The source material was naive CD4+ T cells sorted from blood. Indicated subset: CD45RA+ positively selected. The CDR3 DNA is TGTGCCAGCAGTCCGCCCCCTTCTCGGGAGGGCCGTCTCTACGAGCAGTACTTC. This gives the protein CASSPPPSREGRLYEQYF.